Listed below are T cell receptor beta chains from one sample, sequenced in a study of blood T cell repertoires in COVID-19. Sequencing was performed with immunoSEQ multiplex PCR; in TCRdb, only in-frame clones are kept and a portion is missing. The data hold 80,000 to 100,000 clones, with roughly nine tenths observed a single time. Sequenced material: peripheral blood. These receptor sequences come from a human donor with active COVID-19. The donor label of this sample is uncertain. Both conserved end residues are part of each CDR3. Fields, in order: D gene, J gene, V gene, clone size, CDR3 length, CDR3 protein, CDR3 DNA. The D gene is left open where the match is weak. Expanded clones are given a class, and other clones once, few, many or no size at all.

D gene: NA; J gene: TRBJ2-3; V gene: TRBV27; clone size: NA; CDR3 length: 15; CDR3 protein: CASSLRRGRTDTQYF; CDR3 DNA: TGTGCCAGCAGTTTAAGGCGGGGGCGCACAGATACGCAGTATTTT
D gene: TRBD1; J gene: TRBJ2-6; V gene: TRBV27; clone size: NA; CDR3 length: 18; CDR3 protein: CASSLRQGESSGANVLTF; CDR3 DNA: TGTGCCAGCAGTTTACGACAGGGGGAAAGCTCTGGGGCCAACGTCCTGACTTTC
D gene: TRBD2; J gene: TRBJ2-7; V gene: TRBV7-8; clone size: NA; CDR3 length: 13; CDR3 protein: CASCLREGYEQYF; CDR3 DNA: TGTGCCAGCTGCCTAAGGGAGGGCTACGAGCAGTACTTC
D gene: NA; J gene: TRBJ1-2; V gene: TRBV5-1; clone size: NA; CDR3 length: 16; CDR3 protein: CASSLVGPQEGEGYTF; CDR3 DNA: TGCGCCAGCAGCTTGGTTGGGCCTCAGGAGGGTGAAGGCTACACCTTC
D gene: NA; J gene: TRBJ2-7; V gene: TRBV13; clone size: NA; CDR3 length: 15; CDR3 protein: CASSLRGGPVYEQYF; CDR3 DNA: TGTGCCAGCAGCTTAAGGGGGGGTCCCGTCTACGAGCAGTACTTC
D gene: NA; J gene: TRBJ2-1; V gene: TRBV5-1; clone size: NA; CDR3 length: 13; CDR3 protein: CASSPSSGFEQFF; CDR3 DNA: TGCGCCAGCAGCCCATCCTCCGGGTTTGAGCAGTTCTTC
D gene: NA; J gene: TRBJ1-3; V gene: TRBV2; clone size: once; CDR3 length: 14; CDR3 protein: CASNRDKSRNTIYF; CDR3 DNA: TGTGCCAGCAACCGCGACAAATCCCGAAACACCATATATTTT
D gene: TRBD1; J gene: TRBJ1-1; V gene: TRBV13; clone size: few; CDR3 length: 16; CDR3 protein: CASSWGQATPNTEAFF; CDR3 DNA: TGTGCCAGCAGCTGGGGACAGGCGACCCCGAACACTGAAGCTTTCTTT
D gene: NA; J gene: TRBJ2-7; V gene: TRBV6-2/TRBV6-3; clone size: NA; CDR3 length: 12; CDR3 protein: CASSFVYYEQYF; CDR3 DNA: TGTGCCAGCAGTTTCGTGTACTACGAGCAGTACTTC
D gene: NA; J gene: TRBJ1-1; V gene: TRBV29-1; clone size: NA; CDR3 length: 15; CDR3 protein: CSVLRHGRMNTEAFF; CDR3 DNA: TGCAGCGTCCTCAGGCATGGCAGAATGAACACTGAAGCTTTCTTT
D gene: TRBD1; J gene: TRBJ1-2; V gene: TRBV18; clone size: NA; CDR3 length: 16; CDR3 protein: CASSLGQGKLNYGYTF; CDR3 DNA: TGTGCCAGCTCACTGGGACAGGGGAAGCTTAACTATGGCTACACCTTC
D gene: TRBD1; J gene: TRBJ1-2; V gene: TRBV5-4; clone size: NA; CDR3 length: 16; CDR3 protein: CASSPGTGNIQAGYTF; CDR3 DNA: TGTGCCAGCAGCCCCGGGACAGGGAATATTCAGGCGGGCTACACCTTC
D gene: TRBD1; J gene: TRBJ1-3; V gene: TRBV10-3; clone size: NA; CDR3 length: 15; CDR3 protein: CAISAGTVGGNTIYF; CDR3 DNA: TGTGCCATCAGCGCGGGGACAGTAGGTGGAAACACCATATATTTT
D gene: TRBD1; J gene: TRBJ2-3; V gene: TRBV7-6; clone size: NA; CDR3 length: 15; CDR3 protein: CASSSGQISTDTQYF; CDR3 DNA: TGTGCCAGCAGCTCGGGACAGATAAGCACAGATACGCAGTATTTT
D gene: TRBD2; J gene: TRBJ2-2; V gene: TRBV29-1; clone size: NA; CDR3 length: 15; CDR3 protein: CSAPSGGENTGELFF; CDR3 DNA: TGCAGCGCGCCCTCGGGAGGGGAGAACACCGGGGAGCTGTTTTTT
D gene: NA; J gene: TRBJ2-3; V gene: TRBV5-1; clone size: NA; CDR3 length: 14; CDR3 protein: CASSLEQAFAPPYF; CDR3 DNA: TGCGCCAGCAGCTTGGAACAGGCCTTCGCCCCGCCGTATTTT
D gene: NA; J gene: TRBJ1-6; V gene: TRBV5-1; clone size: NA; CDR3 length: 14; CDR3 protein: CASSIGPEGSPLHF; CDR3 DNA: TGCGCCAGCAGCATCGGACCCGAGGGTTCACCCCTCCACTTT
D gene: NA; J gene: TRBJ1-5; V gene: TRBV12-3/TRBV12-4; clone size: NA; CDR3 length: 13; CDR3 protein: CASSDSSNQPQHF; CDR3 DNA: TGTGCCAGCAGCGACAGTAGCAATCAGCCCCAGCATTTT
D gene: NA; J gene: TRBJ2-2; V gene: TRBV6-1; clone size: NA; CDR3 length: 16; CDR3 protein: CASSEVAGANTGELFF; CDR3 DNA: TGTGCCAGCAGTGAAGTGGCAGGGGCCAACACCGGGGAGCTGTTTTTT
D gene: NA; J gene: TRBJ1-1; V gene: TRBV4-1; clone size: NA; CDR3 length: 18; CDR3 protein: CASSQEGVGAWGFTEAFF; CDR3 DNA: TGCGCCAGCAGCCAAGAGGGGGTGGGGGCGTGGGGATTCACTGAAGCTTTCTTT
D gene: NA; J gene: TRBJ1-6; V gene: TRBV3-1/TRBV3-2; clone size: few; CDR3 length: 14; CDR3 protein: CASSPGGATSPLHF; CDR3 DNA: TGTGCCAGCAGCCCTGGGGGCGCAACCTCACCCCTCCACTTT
D gene: TRBD1; J gene: TRBJ2-7; V gene: TRBV28; clone size: NA; CDR3 length: 16; CDR3 protein: CASSARDRTVTYEQYF; CDR3 DNA: TGTGCCAGCAGTGCCCGGGACAGGACCGTCACCTACGAGCAGTACTTC
D gene: TRBD1; J gene: TRBJ2-2; V gene: TRBV6-2/TRBV6-3; clone size: NA; CDR3 length: 16; CDR3 protein: CASSYSEGQGVGELFF; CDR3 DNA: TGTGCCAGCAGTTACTCGGAGGGACAGGGGGTCGGGGAGCTGTTTTTT
D gene: NA; J gene: TRBJ1-2; V gene: TRBV7-9; clone size: NA; CDR3 length: 19; CDR3 protein: CASSPPRNSQGMDNYGYTF; CDR3 DNA: TGTGCCAGCAGCCCACCCCGCAATTCACAGGGAATGGATAACTATGGCTACACCTTC
D gene: TRBD1; J gene: TRBJ2-7; V gene: TRBV5-4; clone size: NA; CDR3 length: 13; CDR3 protein: CASSLTGAEEQYF; CDR3 DNA: TGTGCCAGCAGCTTAACAGGGGCGGAAGAGCAGTACTTC
D gene: TRBD1; J gene: TRBJ2-3; V gene: TRBV29-1; clone size: NA; CDR3 length: 15; CDR3 protein: CSVGGDRGPADTQYF; CDR3 DNA: TGCAGCGTGGGTGGGGACAGGGGGCCTGCAGATACGCAGTATTTT
D gene: NA; J gene: TRBJ2-5; V gene: TRBV11-3; clone size: NA; CDR3 length: 13; CDR3 protein: CASSSETEETQYF; CDR3 DNA: TGTGCCAGCAGCTCGGAGACGGAGGAGACCCAGTACTTC
D gene: NA; J gene: TRBJ2-1; V gene: TRBV7-2; clone size: once; CDR3 length: 16; CDR3 protein: CASSPPRVLPLAEQFF; CDR3 DNA: TGTGCCAGCAGCCCCCCGAGAGTCCTTCCTCTAGCAGAGCAGTTCTTC
D gene: TRBD1; J gene: TRBJ2-4; V gene: TRBV29-1; clone size: NA; CDR3 length: 15; CDR3 protein: CSGIDRGSAKNIQYF; CDR3 DNA: TGCAGCGGGATCGACAGGGGTTCAGCCAAAAACATTCAGTACTTC
D gene: NA; J gene: TRBJ1-2; V gene: TRBV2; clone size: once; CDR3 length: 13; CDR3 protein: CASRMGLDYGYTF; CDR3 DNA: TGTGCCAGCAGAATGGGACTAGACTATGGCTACACCTTC
D gene: NA; J gene: TRBJ2-5; V gene: TRBV5-1; clone size: NA; CDR3 length: 12; CDR3 protein: CASSRQQETQYF; CDR3 DNA: TGCGCCAGCAGCCGCCAGCAAGAGACCCAGTACTTC
D gene: TRBD1; J gene: TRBJ2-1; V gene: TRBV27; clone size: NA; CDR3 length: 15; CDR3 protein: CASGPRGTGGPEQFF; CDR3 DNA: TGTGCCAGCGGCCCCCGGGGGACAGGGGGCCCTGAGCAGTTCTTC
D gene: NA; J gene: TRBJ2-2; V gene: TRBV4-3; clone size: NA; CDR3 length: 14; CDR3 protein: CASSQSGSTGELFF; CDR3 DNA: TGCGCCAGCAGCCAATCAGGGTCCACCGGGGAGCTGTTTTTT
D gene: NA; J gene: TRBJ1-1; V gene: TRBV2; clone size: NA; CDR3 length: 13; CDR3 protein: CASKRAGDTEAFF; CDR3 DNA: TGTGCCAGCAAGCGGGCGGGGGACACTGAAGCTTTCTTT
D gene: NA; J gene: TRBJ1-6; V gene: TRBV7-3; clone size: few; CDR3 length: 13; CDR3 protein: CASSFDRNSPLHF; CDR3 DNA: TGTGCCAGCAGCTTCGACAGAAACTCACCCCTCCACTTT
D gene: NA; J gene: TRBJ2-5; V gene: TRBV3-1/TRBV3-2; clone size: NA; CDR3 length: 14; CDR3 protein: CASSRGSVVETQYF; CDR3 DNA: TGTGCCAGCAGCCGAGGATCAGTGGTAGAGACCCAGTACTTC
D gene: TRBD2; J gene: TRBJ2-1; V gene: TRBV7-2; clone size: few; CDR3 length: 16; CDR3 protein: CASSLNGGSSYNEQFF; CDR3 DNA: TGTGCCAGCAGCCTTAACGGGGGGAGCTCCTACAATGAGCAGTTCTTC
D gene: NA; J gene: TRBJ2-3; V gene: TRBV6-5; clone size: NA; CDR3 length: 14; CDR3 protein: CASIKRGGWDTQYF; CDR3 DNA: TGTGCCAGCATTAAAAGGGGCGGTTGGGATACGCAGTATTTT
D gene: TRBD2; J gene: TRBJ2-3; V gene: TRBV5-1; clone size: NA; CDR3 length: 15; CDR3 protein: CASSLLAGGTDTQYF; CDR3 DNA: TGCGCCAGCAGCTTACTAGCGGGGGGGACAGATACGCAGTATTTT
D gene: NA; J gene: TRBJ2-3; V gene: TRBV5-4; clone size: few; CDR3 length: 16; CDR3 protein: CASSSWTPISTDTQYF; CDR3 DNA: TGTGCCAGCAGCTCCTGGACACCAATAAGCACAGATACGCAGTATTTT
D gene: NA; J gene: TRBJ2-1; V gene: TRBV11-2; clone size: NA; CDR3 length: 14; CDR3 protein: CASSLLLAVNEQFF; CDR3 DNA: TGTGCCAGCAGCTTACTCCTAGCCGTCAATGAGCAGTTCTTC
D gene: NA; J gene: TRBJ2-5; V gene: TRBV5-6; clone size: NA; CDR3 length: 18; CDR3 protein: CASSLASMEALGRKTQYF; CDR3 DNA: TGTGCCAGCAGCTTGGCCAGTATGGAGGCCTTAGGACGGAAGACCCAGTACTTC
D gene: TRBD1; J gene: TRBJ2-7; V gene: TRBV27; clone size: NA; CDR3 length: 14; CDR3 protein: CASSLGQVIYEQYF; CDR3 DNA: TGTGCCAGCAGTTTAGGACAGGTGATTTACGAGCAGTACTTC
D gene: NA; J gene: TRBJ1-2; V gene: TRBV6-6; clone size: NA; CDR3 length: 14; CDR3 protein: CASSRSTTGNGYTF; CDR3 DNA: TGTGCCAGCAGTCGATCAACCACAGGGAATGGCTACACCTTC
D gene: NA; J gene: TRBJ1-4; V gene: TRBV12-3/TRBV12-4; clone size: NA; CDR3 length: 12; CDR3 protein: CASSPRSGVMFF; CDR3 DNA: TGTGCCAGCAGTCCCCGATCGGGGGTTATGTTTTTT
D gene: TRBD2; J gene: TRBJ2-3; V gene: TRBV5-1; clone size: NA; CDR3 length: 13; CDR3 protein: CASSLVRGGTQYF; CDR3 DNA: TGCGCCAGCAGCTTGGTGCGGGGGGGTACGCAGTATTTT
D gene: TRBD1; J gene: TRBJ1-2; V gene: TRBV2; clone size: NA; CDR3 length: 16; CDR3 protein: CASIRDRAEIIHGYTF; CDR3 DNA: TGTGCCAGCATTCGTGACAGGGCTGAAATAATACATGGCTACACCTTC
D gene: NA; J gene: TRBJ2-7; V gene: TRBV5-6; clone size: NA; CDR3 length: 12; CDR3 protein: CASSSLSYEQYF; CDR3 DNA: TGTGCCAGCAGCTCCCTCTCCTACGAGCAGTACTTC
D gene: NA; J gene: TRBJ1-4; V gene: TRBV4-1; clone size: NA; CDR3 length: 15; CDR3 protein: CASSPRRLPNEKLFF; CDR3 DNA: TGCGCCAGCAGCCCCCGGAGACTGCCTAATGAAAAACTGTTTTTT
D gene: NA; J gene: TRBJ2-3; V gene: TRBV4-2; clone size: NA; CDR3 length: 17; CDR3 protein: CASSQDGWSQGTDTQYF; CDR3 DNA: TGTGCCAGCAGCCAAGATGGGTGGAGCCAAGGCACAGATACGCAGTATTTT
D gene: NA; J gene: TRBJ2-2; V gene: TRBV5-1; clone size: once; CDR3 length: 17; CDR3 protein: CASSLGTGHANTGELFF; CDR3 DNA: TGCGCCAGCAGCTTGGGAACGGGACACGCGAACACCGGGGAGCTGTTTTTT